This entry features one T cell receptor beta chain sequence. Its antigen is not known. This entry is derived from a study of graft-versus-host responses after intestinal transplantation. Study details: Isolated intestinal, liver-intestinal, or multivisceral transplants were what recipients had.

The CDR3 has 15 amino acids. The germline CDR1 and CDR2 sequences are MDHEN and SYDVKM. V lost 1 base, J lost 4 bases, and 10 bases lay in between. TCRdb keeps only in-frame clones here, not all; method: immunoSEQ multiplex PCR. The sample holds about 88,000 clones, approximately 94% seen once. This rearrangement joins TRBV28 to TRBJ2-2; D perhaps matches TRBD1 (5 bases). This clonotype was sampled from a human donor who was the organ donor for an intestinal transplant. The source material was unstimulated CD4+ T cells sorted from spleen or lymph node cells, sampled before transplant. DNA for the CDR3: TGTGCCAGCAGTTTATTGCAGGGTGGCACCGGGGAGCTGTTTTTT. Translated: CASSLLQGGTGELFF.